Shown below are 17 T cell receptor beta chains from a single sample sequenced in a study of shared clonotypes between healthy human individuals. The naive CD8 subset, CD45RO-negative cells positively selected for CCR7, excluded terminally differentiated effector memory CD45RA+ cells. The data were produced by immunoSEQ multiplex PCR, yet TCRdb's version contains in-frame clones alone and is incomplete. The sample includes just over 2,000,000 clones, roughly 95% of them seen just once. The sequenced sample was naive CD8+ T cells sorted from blood. The receptor source for this set is a man aged 18 to 29 in good health.

About this clone itself: Other DNA sequences in the same sample also yield this CDR3. The J gene is TRBJ2-1, the V gene TRBV6-5; D remains ambiguous. The V gene lost 0 bases and the J gene lost 5 bases, with 2 bases spanning the gap. The germline V gene has CDR1 MNHEY and CDR2 SVGAGI. CDR3 length equals 12 residues. CDR3 bases: TGTGCCAGCAGTTACTCTAACAATGAGCAGTTCTTC. Protein product: CASSYSNNEQFF.

The J gene is TRBJ2-1, the V gene TRBV12-5; unclear D gene. The V gene's germline CDR1 is LGHNT and CDR2 FRNRAP. This CDR3 is built from 13 residues. V dropped 2 bases and J dropped 2 bases, with 4 bases sitting between them. CDR3 residues: CASGLPTYNEQFF. The CDR3, as DNA: TGTGCTAGTGGTTTGCCAACCTACAATGAGCAGTTCTTC.

The chain couples TRBV19 to TRBJ2-7; D is ambiguous. Trimming took off 4 bases at V and 5 bases at J, with 12 bases between the two ends. Germline V gives CDR1 LNHDA, CDR2 SQIVND (reference sequence). This CDR3 spans 13 amino acids. The CDR3 sequence is CASSNGQRHEQYF. In DNA, the CDR3 is TGTGCCAGTAGTAACGGCCAGAGACACGAGCAGTACTTC.

The chain is built from TRBV10-1 and TRBJ2-5; D may correspond to TRBD1 or TRBD2 (5 bases each). Germline V lookup: CDR1 WNHNN, CDR2 SYGVQD (reference sequence). This CDR3 spans 15 amino acids. Trimming stripped 0 bases from V and 1 base from J, with 9 bases between. The chain's CDR3 is CASSESKGTQETQYF. CDR3 sequence (DNA): TGCGCCAGCAGTGAGTCAAAGGGGACCCAAGAGACCCAGTACTTC.

A remark on this clone: The same CDR3 is also encoded by other DNA sequences in this sample. The chain employs TRBV7-9 and TRBJ2-7; perhaps TRBD1 as D (5 bases). Germline V CDR1 and CDR2: SEHNR, FQNEAQ (reference sequence). The CDR3 has 12 residues. The germline V and J ends were trimmed by 3 bases and 7 bases, with 10 bases remaining between them. CDR3 DNA: TGTGCCAGCAGCTTGGGCAGGGAAGAGCAGTACTTC. Protein sequence: CASSLGREEQYF. The variable domain in full, with the rest retrieved from reference TRBV7-9 and TRBJ2-7, is DTGVSQNPRHKITKRGQNVTFRCDPISEHNRLYWYRQTLGQGPEFLTYFQNEAQLEKSRLLSDRFSAERPKGSFSTLEIQRTEQGDSAMYLCASSLGREEQYFGPGTRLTVT.

This clone was counted a single time. This rearrangement joins TRBV10-3 to TRBJ2-7, with unresolved D. CDR1 is ENHRY, CDR2 SYGVKD, per germline. Trimming stripped 2 bases from V and 0 bases from J, with 8 bases between. The CDR3 consists of 14 residues. CDR3 residues: CAISETGLSYEQYF. CDR3 DNA: TGTGCCATCAGTGAGACGGGCCTCTCCTACGAGCAGTACTTC.

The chain has TRBV7-9 and TRBJ1-4, with D unresolved. V was trimmed by 6 bases and J by 2 bases, leaving 19 bases between them. CDR1 and CDR2 from the germline V gene are SEHNR and FQNEAQ (reference sequence). This CDR3 is 17 amino acids long. The DNA of the CDR3 is TGTGCCAGCAGTTCCGTCGGCTTAGGGCGGACTAATGAAAAACTGTTTTTT. It translates to CASSSVGLGRTNEKLFF.

The chain uses TRBV7-9 and TRBJ2-7; 10 bases fit TRBD1. CDR3 size: 15 residues. The germline V gene encodes CDR1 SEHNR and CDR2 FQNEAQ (reference sequence). J lost 6 bases, V lost 4 bases, and 9 bases had no gene match. The CDR3 reads CASSSSWGTGVEQYF. For the CDR3, the DNA is TGTGCCAGCAGCTCCTCCTGGGGGACAGGGGTCGAGCAGTACTTC.

This rearrangement joins TRBV7-9 to TRBJ2-3; no definite D call. V lost 5 bases to trimming and J lost 4 bases, with 13 bases between them. CDR3 length: 14 residues. CDR1 and CDR2 from the germline V gene are SEHNR and FQNEAQ (reference sequence). This CDR3 is CASSPSNGADTQYF. CDR3 nucleotides: TGTGCCAGCAGCCCCTCCAACGGAGCAGATACGCAGTATTTT. Supplemented by reference TRBV7-9 and TRBJ2-3, the full variable domain reads DTGVSQNPRHKITKRGQNVTFRCDPISEHNRLYWYRQTLGQGPEFLTYFQNEAQLEKSRLLSDRFSAERPKGSFSTLEIQRTEQGDSAMYLCASSPSNGADTQYFGPGTRLTVL.

This clone was seen just once. The chain recombines TRBV9 with TRBJ2-7; the match to TRBD2 covers 7 bases. Germline values: CDR1 SGDLS, CDR2 YYNGEE. Losses at the gene ends were 6 bases for V and 0 bases for J; bases not matched to a gene: 6. This CDR3 has 14 amino acids. CDR3 amino acids: CASNPGGLSYEQYF. In DNA form, the CDR3 reads TGTGCCAGCAACCCGGGAGGTCTCTCCTACGAGCAGTACTTC. The full variable domain, with the rest looked up from reference TRBV9 and TRBJ2-7, is DSGVTQTPKHLITATGQRVTLRCSPRSGDLSVYWYQQSLDQGLQFLIQYYNGEERAKGNILERFSAQQFPDLHSELNLSSLELGDSALYFCASNPGGLSYEQYFGPGTRLTVT.

A remark on this clone: This same CDR3 is encoded by further DNA sequences in the sample. This rearrangement joins TRBV6-5 to TRBJ2-7, with D tentatively TRBD2 (6 bases). Germline V gives CDR1 MNHEY, CDR2 SVGAGI. This CDR3 is 12 amino acids long. V was shortened by 2 bases and J by 7 bases, with 9 bases between the two germline ends. The CDR3 coding sequence is TGTGCCAGCAGTTACGGGGGAGGAGAGCAGTACTTC. Residues: CASSYGGGEQYF.

With respect to this clone: This sample also contains other DNA sequences that code for the same CDR3. J is TRBJ2-1 and V is TRBV20-1; D not certain. The CDR3 length is 10 residues. V lost 6 bases and J lost 7, with 7 bases in between. CDR1 DFQATT and CDR2 SNEGSKA come from the germline V gene (reference sequence). This CDR3 is CSAALNEQFF. CDR3 DNA: TGCAGTGCCGCATTGAATGAGCAGTTCTTC.

V and J are TRBV13 and TRBJ1-4; weak D call: TRBD1 (5 bases). V was clipped by 2 bases and J by 3 bases, with 13 bases between them. Germline V gives CDR1 PRHDT, CDR2 FYEKMQ (reference sequence). The CDR3 runs 16 residues. The CDR3 loop is CASSLWSGGANEKLFF. The CDR3 region has the DNA TGTGCCAGCAGCTTATGGAGCGGGGGAGCTAATGAAAAACTGTTTTTT.

The chain carries TRBV2 and TRBJ2-7, with D unclear. The V and J ends lost 4 bases and 4 bases respectively, with 11 bases between them. CDR3 length: 13 amino acids. In germline, CDR1 is SNHLY, CDR2 FYNNEI. CDR3 in amino acids: CASSVRLEYEQYF. DNA for the CDR3: TGTGCCAGCAGTGTAAGACTCGAATACGAGCAGTACTTC.

The chain is built from TRBV5-6 and TRBJ1-2; D gene ambiguous. Trimming left V 1 base short and J 1 base short, with 20 bases between. This CDR3 has 18 amino acids. Germline CDR1 is SGHDT and CDR2 is YYEEEE. The CDR3 DNA sequence: TGTGCCAGCAGCTTGCCAATATTCATTCAGACAATTAACTATGGCTACACCTTC. Residues: CASSLPIFIQTINYGYTF.

The V and J genes are TRBV7-2 and TRBJ2-3, with 13 bases identical to TRBD2. Looked up from germline, CDR1 is SGHTA and CDR2 is FQGNSA. This CDR3 is 16 amino acids long. Losses at the gene ends were 5 bases for V and 5 bases for J; bases not matched to a gene: 7. The chain's CDR3 is CASSIWTSGGRDTQYF. For the CDR3, the DNA is TGTGCCAGCAGCATTTGGACTAGCGGGGGCCGAGATACGCAGTATTTT.

The chain has TRBV6-5 and TRBJ2-5; TRBD1 agrees at 7 bases. V lost 2 bases and J lost 1; bases outside the gene matches: 4. CDR3 size: 15 residues. CDR1 is MNHEY, CDR2 SVGAGI, per germline. The CDR3 region has the DNA TGTGCCAGCAGTTACCTGGGACAGCCCCAAGAGACCCAGTACTTC. Amino acids: CASSYLGQPQETQYF.